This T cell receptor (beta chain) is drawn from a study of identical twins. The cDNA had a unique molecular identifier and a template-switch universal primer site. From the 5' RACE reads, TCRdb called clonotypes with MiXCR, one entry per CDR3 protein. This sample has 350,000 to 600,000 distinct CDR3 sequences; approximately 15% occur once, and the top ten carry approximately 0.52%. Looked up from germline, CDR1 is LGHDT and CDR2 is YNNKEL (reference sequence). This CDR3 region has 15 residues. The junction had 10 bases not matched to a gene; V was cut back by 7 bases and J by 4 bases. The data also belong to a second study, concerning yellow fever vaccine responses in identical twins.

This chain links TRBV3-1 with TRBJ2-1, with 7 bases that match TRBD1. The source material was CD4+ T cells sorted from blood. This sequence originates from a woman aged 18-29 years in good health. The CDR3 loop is CASTRGQVRYNEQFF. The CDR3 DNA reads TGTGCCAGCACCAGAGGACAGGTGCGATACAATGAGCAGTTCTTC.